These 13 T cell receptor beta chains came from one sample sequenced in a study of T cells and copy number aberrations in small-cell lung cancer. Assay: immunoSEQ multiplex PCR; the TCRdb copy retains only in-frame clones and omits some. The profile shows about 9,600 clones, about 80% of them singletons. Sequenced: normal tissue next to the tumor. The receptors were gathered from a man aged 60-69 years with small cell lung cancer.

The V and J genes are TRBV2 and TRBJ1-2; TRBD1 agrees at 8 bases. Unmatched junction bases numbered 9, after V lost 4 bases and J lost 8 bases. Germline values: CDR1 SNHLY, CDR2 FYNNEI. The CDR3 has 14 amino acids. CDR3 sequence reads: CASSVPFRQGGYTF. The CDR3 DNA sequence: TGTGCCAGCAGTGTCCCCTTCAGACAGGGGGGCTACACCTTC.

The chain couples TRBV28 to TRBJ1-3; D gene unclear. The germline V and J ends were trimmed by 3 bases and 1 base, with 7 bases remaining between them. The CDR3 spans 14 residues. Germline V lookup: CDR1 MDHEN, CDR2 SYDVKM. CDR3: CASSFVGSGNTIYF. The CDR3, as DNA: TGTGCCAGCAGTTTCGTTGGGTCTGGAAACACCATATATTTT.

The chain carries TRBV1 and TRBJ2-5; the table names TRBD2, a call not compared with the DNA. TRBV1 is a pseudogene segment. The CDR3 is 15 residues long. CDR3 region: CTSSQVAGVVETQYF. The DNA of the CDR3 is TGCACCAGCAGCCAAGTGGCGGGAGTCGTAGAGACCCAGTACTTC.

The V gene is TRBV5-1, the J gene TRBJ1-2, with D unresolved. There are 13 residues in the CDR3. Germline V lookup: CDR1 SGHRS, CDR2 YFSETQ. The ends were cut back, 5 bases at V and 2 bases at J, with 10 bases in the middle. The CDR3 protein is CASSPHLNYGYTF. CDR3 in DNA: TGCGCCAGCAGTCCCCACCTAAACTATGGCTACACCTTC.

This clone was seen a handful of times. The gene calls are TRBV30 and TRBJ1-1; D may be TRBD1 (6 bases). This CDR3 is built from 13 residues. Trimming removed 2 bases at V and 4 bases at J, with 11 bases between. Looked up from germline, CDR1 is GTSNPN and CDR2 is SVGIG (reference sequence). The chain's CDR3 is CAWSPAGVTEAFF. Here the CDR3 DNA reads TGTGCCTGGAGTCCGGCAGGGGTCACTGAAGCTTTCTTT.

The chain is built from TRBV10-3 and TRBJ2-5; D is ambiguous. Trimming shortened V by 0 bases and J by 5 bases, and 10 bases separated the two germline ends. From germline, CDR1 is ENHRY and CDR2 SYGVKD. CDR3 length: 14 residues. For the CDR3, the DNA is TGTGCCATCAGTGAGTCTATGGATGAGGAGACCCAGTACTTC. It codes for CAISESMDEETQYF.

V gene TRBV2 combines with J gene TRBJ2-7; no firm D call. In germline, CDR1 is SNHLY, CDR2 FYNNEI. This CDR3 is 15 amino acids long. Trimming shortened V by 2 bases and J by 5 bases, and 16 bases separated the two germline ends. CDR3 sequence (DNA): TGTGCCAGCAGTGAAACGAACCCGAAGGTCCACGAGCAGTACTTC. Translation gives CASSETNPKVHEQYF.

The chain uses TRBV2 and TRBJ1-5; TRBD1 might be the D (6 bases). The CDR3 is 14 residues long. The V end lost 5 bases, the J end lost 3 bases, and 11 bases lay between the germline ends. CDR1 is SNHLY and CDR2 is FYNNEI in the germline V gene. The CDR3 DNA sequence: TGTGCCAGCAGTCTCGACAGGCCCAATCAGCCCCAGCATTTT. Protein sequence: CASSLDRPNQPQHF.

The chain uses TRBV4-1 and TRBJ2-7, with D maybe TRBD2 (6 bases). CDR3 length equals 13 residues. Germline assignment: CDR1 MGHRA and CDR2 YSYEKL. The V end was cut by 1 base, the J end by 2 bases, with 6 bases between. CDR3 sequence reads: CASSQGGAYEQYF. Written as DNA, the CDR3 is TGCGCCAGCAGCCAAGGGGGGGCCTACGAGCAGTACTTC.

Notes on this clone: Its ends do not fully match the called genes, so a read error is possible. The V call is TRBV19, the J call TRBJ1-5; D may be TRBD1 (6 bases). Germline V gene sequence: CDR1 LNHDA, CDR2 SQIVND (reference sequence). The CDR3 sequence is 15 residues long. CDR3 loop: CTSSQDGGGQQPQHF. The CDR3 DNA sequence: TGTACCAGTAGTCAGGACGGAGGAGGACAGCAGCCCCAGCATTTT. Combining the CDR3 with reference TRBV19 and TRBJ1-5 gives the whole variable domain DGGITQSPKYLFRKEGQNVTLSCEQNLNHDAMYWYRQDPGQGLRLIYYSQIVNDFQKGDIAEGYSVSREKKESFPLTVTSAQKNPTAFYLCTSSQDGGGQQPQHFGDGTRLSIL.

J is TRBJ2-3 and V is TRBV9; D perhaps matches TRBD1 (6 bases). The CDR3 is 13 residues long. Germline lookup yields CDR1 SGDLS and CDR2 YYNGEE. V was pared by 2 bases and J by 6 bases, with 10 bases between. CDR3 loop: CASSVTGMDTQYF. In nucleotides, the CDR3 is TGTGCCAGCAGCGTCACAGGGATGGATACGCAGTATTTT. The full variable domain, with the rest looked up from reference TRBV9 and TRBJ2-3, is DSGVTQTPKHLITATGQRVTLRCSPRSGDLSVYWYQQSLDQGLQFLIQYYNGEERAKGNILERFSAQQFPDLHSELNLSSLELGDSALYFCASSVTGMDTQYFGPGTRLTVL.

This chain joins TRBV2 and TRBJ2-5; D might be TRBD1 or TRBD2, each matching 6 bases. CDR1 is SNHLY, CDR2 FYNNEI, per germline. The V end lost 1 base, the J end lost 5 bases, and 17 bases lay between the germline ends. The CDR3 length is 16 residues. The CDR3 loop reads CASSEGGVGAPETQYF. Here the CDR3 DNA reads TGTGCCAGCAGTGAAGGGGGGGTGGGGGCACCCGAGACCCAGTACTTC. The variable domain in full, with the rest retrieved from reference TRBV2 and TRBJ2-5, is EPEVTQTPSHQVTQMGQEVILRCVPISNHLYFYWYRQILGQKVEFLVSFYNNEISEKSEIFDDQFSVERPDGSNFTLKIRSTKLEDSAMYFCASSEGGVGAPETQYFGPGTRLLVL.

This clone occurred once. The chain couples TRBV5-1 to TRBJ2-7; 10 bases are shared with TRBD2. CDR1 and CDR2 (germline): SGHRS, YFSETQ. The V segment lost 4 bases and the J segment 4 bases; nucleotides outside the gene matches: 8. This CDR3 has 15 amino acids. Written as DNA, the CDR3 is TGCGCCAGCAGCGTATCTAGCGGGAGTTTGTACGAGCAGTACTTC. Amino acid sequence: CASSVSSGSLYEQYF.